The rows below give T cell receptor beta chains drawn from one sample of a study of cytomegalovirus exposure and HLA in healthy donors. Produced via immunoSEQ multiplex PCR; TCRdb's table is partial and in-frame only. The sample contains 200,000 to 250,000 clones, around 83% of which appear only once. The sequenced sample consisted of PBMCs. The receptors stem from a woman between 40 and 55 years old in good health and CMV-seronegative. Each CDR3 is given with its conserved first and last residue. A D gene is named only where the DNA matches it firmly. The size entry is marked missing in some rows and otherwise reads once, few, many or a size class.

CDR3 length | J gene | D gene | V gene | clone size | CDR3 protein | CDR3 DNA
18 | TRBJ1-3 | TRBD1 | TRBV23-1 | NA | CASSQSGTGGFSGNTIYF | TGCGCCAGCAGTCAATCGGGGACAGGGGGTTTCTCTGGAAACACCATATATTTT
18 | TRBJ2-5 | TRBD2 | TRBV9 | NA | CASSVVPSGSWYQETQYF | TGTGCCAGCAGCGTAGTCCCTAGCGGGAGTTGGTACCAAGAGACCCAGTACTTC
14 | TRBJ1-2 | TRBD1 | TRBV5-4 | NA | CASSSPGTGNGYTF | TGTGCCAGCAGCTCACCCGGGACAGGGAATGGCTACACCTTC
15 | TRBJ2-7 | TRBD1 | TRBV28 | NA | CASSLPGQGSYEQYF | TGTGCCAGCAGTTTACCGGGACAGGGTTCCTACGAGCAGTACTTC
15 | TRBJ2-1 | NA | TRBV27 | NA | CASSLTGYSYNEQFF | TGTGCCAGCAGTTTAACAGGGTACTCCTACAATGAGCAGTTCTTC
13 | TRBJ1-1 | NA | TRBV6-5 | NA | CASSSDRWTEAFF | TGTGCCAGCAGTTCCGACAGGTGGACTGAAGCTTTCTTT
15 | TRBJ2-5 | TRBD1 | TRBV9 | NA | CASSVDRGLSETQYF | TGTGCCAGCAGCGTGGACAGGGGATTGTCGGAGACCCAGTACTTC
14 | TRBJ1-1 | NA | TRBV7-8 | NA | CASSPDQGYTEAFF | TGTGCCAGCAGCCCTGACCAGGGATACACTGAAGCTTTCTTT
13 | TRBJ1-1 | NA | TRBV9 | NA | CASSVEYNTEAFF | TGTGCCAGCAGCGTAGAATATAACACTGAAGCTTTCTTT
16 | TRBJ1-1 | NA | TRBV5-1 | NA | CASSPEFPGLNTEAFF | TGCGCCAGCAGCCCCGAATTCCCGGGGTTGAACACTGAAGCTTTCTTT
13 | TRBJ2-5 | NA | TRBV5-1 | NA | CASKETTLETQYF | TGCGCCAGCAAAGAGACTACCTTAGAGACCCAGTACTTC
12 | TRBJ2-5 | NA | TRBV11-2 | NA | CASSLAGETQYF | TGTGCCAGCAGCTTAGCGGGAGAGACCCAGTACTTC
13 | TRBJ2-7 | TRBD1 | TRBV29-1 | once | CSVRLTGIYEQYF | TGCAGCGTACGTCTGACAGGGATCTACGAGCAGTACTTC
13 | TRBJ1-2 | NA | TRBV27 | NA | CASTSSGVYGYTF | TGTGCCAGCACCTCTTCCGGAGTTTATGGCTACACCTTC
16 | TRBJ2-6 | NA | TRBV7-9 | NA | CASSSSGFSGANVLTF | TGTGCCAGCAGCTCATCAGGGTTTTCTGGGGCCAACGTCCTGACTTTC
13 | TRBJ2-1 | NA | TRBV10-3 | NA | CAISESGTYEQFF | TGTGCCATCAGTGAGTCTGGCACCTATGAGCAGTTCTTC
14 | TRBJ2-1 | NA | TRBV11-3 | NA | CASSPEGASNEQFF | TGTGCCAGCAGCCCGGAGGGGGCGAGTAATGAGCAGTTCTTC
12 | TRBJ1-4 | NA | TRBV18 | NA | CASSPDTLNLFF | TGTGCCAGCTCACCAGACACGCTTAACCTGTTTTTT
16 | TRBJ2-7 | TRBD2 | TRBV19 | NA | CASSMAGTSGKYEQYF | TGTGCCAGTAGTATGGCCGGGACTAGTGGAAAATACGAGCAGTACTTC
16 | TRBJ2-6 | TRBD2 | TRBV27 | NA | CASSPRGVPGANVLTF | TGTGCCAGCAGCCCCCGGGGGGTCCCTGGGGCCAACGTCCTGACTTTC
13 | TRBJ2-7 | NA | TRBV9 | NA | CASSIYPTGEQYF | TGTGCCAGCAGCATCTATCCGACAGGCGAGCAGTACTTC
13 | TRBJ1-1 | TRBD1 | TRBV5-1 | NA | CASSPQGDTEAFF | TGCGCCAGCAGTCCTCAGGGGGACACTGAAGCTTTCTTT
14 | TRBJ2-1 | TRBD2 | TRBV7-6 | NA | CASSTAGARNEQFF | TGTGCCAGCAGTACAGCGGGAGCGAGGAATGAGCAGTTCTTC
13 | TRBJ2-1 | NA | TRBV29-1 | NA | CSVLRIPDNEQFF | TGCAGCGTATTGCGAATTCCGGACAATGAGCAGTTCTTC
15 | TRBJ1-5 | TRBD1 | TRBV28 | NA | CASSPWTGGNQPQHF | TGTGCCAGCAGTCCCTGGACAGGGGGAAATCAGCCCCAGCATTTT
16 | TRBJ2-4 | TRBD2 | TRBV7-3 | NA | CASSLEGGGVYVIQYF | TGTGCCAGCAGCTTAGAGGGTGGGGGGGTGTATGTCATTCAGTACTTC
14 | TRBJ1-1 | TRBD1 | TRBV5-4 | NA | CASSTFTGDAEAFF | TGTGCCAGCAGCACTTTTACAGGGGACGCTGAAGCTTTCTTT
16 | TRBJ2-7 | NA | TRBV18 | NA | CASSPISPGVSYEQYF | TGTGCCAGCTCACCTATATCCCCGGGGGTCTCCTACGAGCAGTACTTC
16 | TRBJ1-1 | TRBD1 | TRBV5-1 | NA | CASSTGTGGAGTEAFF | TGCGCCAGCAGCACCGGGACAGGGGGCGCCGGCACTGAAGCTTTCTTT
14 | TRBJ2-3 | TRBD1 | TRBV7-9 | NA | CASRWDRGTDTQYF | TGTGCCAGCAGGTGGGACAGGGGCACAGATACGCAGTATTTT
12 | TRBJ2-7 | NA | TRBV30 | once | CAWSRGSYEQYF | TGTGCCTGGAGTAGGGGCTCCTACGAGCAGTACTTC
12 | TRBJ2-7 | TRBD1 | TRBV5-4 | NA | CATYRGGGEQYF | TGTGCCACCTACAGGGGTGGAGGCGAGCAGTACTTC
14 | TRBJ2-1 | TRBD1 | TRBV7-9 | NA | CAVQGGRLSNEQFF | TGTGCTGTACAAGGGGGCAGGCTCTCCAATGAGCAGTTCTTC
14 | TRBJ2-7 | NA | TRBV5-1 | NA | CASSLKLSSYEQYF | TGCGCCAGCAGCTTAAAGCTTAGCTCCTACGAGCAGTACTTC
15 | TRBJ2-6 | NA | TRBV19 | NA | CASSVRAAGANVLTF | TGTGCCAGTAGTGTACGAGCGGCTGGGGCCAACGTCCTGACTTTC